The present T cell receptor (beta chain) was sequenced within a study of tumor-infiltrating lymphocytes in primary liver carcinoma. Study-level findings and limits: A small share of top clones, only about 8-25%, was found in all five tumor regions. A significantly higher top-250-clone fraction was found in tumors than in blood (p = 0.039). Tumor region pairs shared more overlap than did tumor-adjacent and tumor-blood pairs.

As regards this clonotype: What it binds is not known. One end of the junction varies from germline; a read error may be responsible.

The roughly 18-34 mg bulk tissue piece was not sorted before simultaneous RNA and DNA extraction. With approximately 500 ng total RNA as template and a constant-region primer, TCR beta cDNA was made. Nested multiplex PCR, run for three rounds with slightly modified ARM-PCR, yielded TCR beta libraries. In the first two PCR rounds, TRBV1-TRBV30 forward primers were paired with a C-beta reverse primer, and each round lasted nine to ten cycles. TCRdb recomputed calls from the multiplex PCR reads with MiXCR, one row per CDR3 protein. This repertoire shows about 35,000 distinct CDR3 sequences, under 75% found once; its top ten account for 16%. Germline assignment: CDR1 MNHNY and CDR2 SVGAGI (reference sequence). The CDR3 covers 13 residues.

This clonotype was obtained from a man aged 40-49 years with primary liver carcinoma and hepatitis B virus infection. The chain combines TRBV6-6 with TRBJ1-2; the D is unclear. The sample comprised liver tumor tissue from sampling region 4. Subset given: tumor region T4, right-lateral pole. The CDR3 region is CVSSLIVVNGYTF. The CDR3 nucleotides read TGTGTCAGCAGCTTGATTGTGGTGAACGGCTACACCTTC.